This T cell receptor (beta chain) was recorded in a study of blood T cell repertoires in COVID-19. In the original analysis: For nucleated cells, counts were estimated from reference gene primer amplification. This table comes from immunoSEQ multiplex PCR, and its TCRdb copy is limited to in-frame clones, with some not included. V, J and clone size are those of that table, while D and trimming were read from the DNA. There are over 70,000 clones in the sample; approximately 80% occur only once, and approximately 7% lies in the top ten. CDR3 length: 14 residues. V shed 6 bases and J 7 bases; nucleotides not matched to a gene: 8. From germline, CDR1 is MDHEN and CDR2 SYDVKM.

Material: peripheral blood. This clonotype originated in a man under 40 with COVID-19, enrolled during active disease. This chain links TRBV28 with TRBJ1-2; TRBD1 aligns across 10 bases. The CDR3 region has the DNA TGTGCCAGCAGCCGAGGGACAGGGGAGGGTGGCTACACCTTC. Its translation is CASSRGTGEGGYTF.